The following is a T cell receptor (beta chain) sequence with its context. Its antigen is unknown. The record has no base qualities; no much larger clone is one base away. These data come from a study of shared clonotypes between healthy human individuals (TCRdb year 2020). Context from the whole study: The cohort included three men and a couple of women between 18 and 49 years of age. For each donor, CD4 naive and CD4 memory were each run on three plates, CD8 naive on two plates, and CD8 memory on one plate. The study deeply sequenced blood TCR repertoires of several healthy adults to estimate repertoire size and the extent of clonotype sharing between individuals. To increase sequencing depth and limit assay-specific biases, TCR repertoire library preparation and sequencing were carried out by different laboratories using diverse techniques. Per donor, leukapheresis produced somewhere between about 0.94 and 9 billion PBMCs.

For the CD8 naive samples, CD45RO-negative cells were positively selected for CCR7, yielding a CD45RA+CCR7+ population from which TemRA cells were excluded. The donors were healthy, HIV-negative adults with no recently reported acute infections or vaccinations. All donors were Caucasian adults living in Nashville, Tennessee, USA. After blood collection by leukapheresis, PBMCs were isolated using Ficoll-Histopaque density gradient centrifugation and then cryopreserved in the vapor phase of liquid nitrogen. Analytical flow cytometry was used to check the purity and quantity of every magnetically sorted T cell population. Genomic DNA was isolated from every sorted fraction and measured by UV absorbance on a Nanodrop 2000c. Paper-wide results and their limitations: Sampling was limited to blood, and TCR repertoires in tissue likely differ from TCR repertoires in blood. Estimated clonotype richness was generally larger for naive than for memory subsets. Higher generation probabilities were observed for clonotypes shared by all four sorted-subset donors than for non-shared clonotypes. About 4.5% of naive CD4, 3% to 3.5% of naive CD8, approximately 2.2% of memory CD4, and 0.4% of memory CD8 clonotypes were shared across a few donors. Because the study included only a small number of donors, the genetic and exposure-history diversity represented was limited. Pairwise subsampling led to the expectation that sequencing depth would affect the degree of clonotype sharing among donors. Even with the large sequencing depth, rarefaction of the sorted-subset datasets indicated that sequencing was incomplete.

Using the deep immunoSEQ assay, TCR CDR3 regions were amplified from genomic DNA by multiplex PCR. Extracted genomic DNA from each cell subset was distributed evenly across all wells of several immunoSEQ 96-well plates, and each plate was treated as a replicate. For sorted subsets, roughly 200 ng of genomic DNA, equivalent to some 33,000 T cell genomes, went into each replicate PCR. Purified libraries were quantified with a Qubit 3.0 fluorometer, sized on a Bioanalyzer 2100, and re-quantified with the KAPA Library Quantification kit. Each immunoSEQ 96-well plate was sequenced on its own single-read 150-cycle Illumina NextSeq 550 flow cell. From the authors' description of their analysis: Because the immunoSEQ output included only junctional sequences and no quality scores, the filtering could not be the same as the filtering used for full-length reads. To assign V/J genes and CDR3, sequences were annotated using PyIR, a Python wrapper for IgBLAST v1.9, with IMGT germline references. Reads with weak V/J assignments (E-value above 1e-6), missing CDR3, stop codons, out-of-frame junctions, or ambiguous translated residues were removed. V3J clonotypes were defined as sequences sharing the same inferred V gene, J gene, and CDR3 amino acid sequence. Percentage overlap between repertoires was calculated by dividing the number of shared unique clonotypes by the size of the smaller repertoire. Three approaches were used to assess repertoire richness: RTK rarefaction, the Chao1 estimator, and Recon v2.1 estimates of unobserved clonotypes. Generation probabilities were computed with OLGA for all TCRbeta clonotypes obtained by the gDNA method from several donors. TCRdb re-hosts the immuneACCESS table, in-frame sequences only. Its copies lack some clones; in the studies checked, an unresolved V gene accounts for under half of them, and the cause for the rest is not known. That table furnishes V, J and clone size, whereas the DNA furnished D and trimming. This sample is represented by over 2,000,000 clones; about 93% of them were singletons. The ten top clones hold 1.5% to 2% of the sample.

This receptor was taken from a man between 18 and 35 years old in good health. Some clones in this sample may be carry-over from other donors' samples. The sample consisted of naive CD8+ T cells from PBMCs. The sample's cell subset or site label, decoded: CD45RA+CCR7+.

The nucleotide sequence reads as follows: TGTGCCAGCAGCTTAACGGGACTAGCGGGAGTAGCAGATACGCAGTATTTT. The translation is CASSLTGLAGVADTQYF. This chain is built from TRBV13 and TRBJ2-3, with 14 bases matching TRBD2. Its CDR3 holds 17 amino acids, cysteine through phenylalanine. Only the CDR3 region is kept as DNA, spanning 51 bases read in frame from base 1. CDR1 and CDR2 are read off the germline V gene (reference sequence) as PRHDT and FYEKMQ. Relative to germline, V is missing 2 bases and J is missing 4 bases, with 5 bases of the junction outside any gene match.